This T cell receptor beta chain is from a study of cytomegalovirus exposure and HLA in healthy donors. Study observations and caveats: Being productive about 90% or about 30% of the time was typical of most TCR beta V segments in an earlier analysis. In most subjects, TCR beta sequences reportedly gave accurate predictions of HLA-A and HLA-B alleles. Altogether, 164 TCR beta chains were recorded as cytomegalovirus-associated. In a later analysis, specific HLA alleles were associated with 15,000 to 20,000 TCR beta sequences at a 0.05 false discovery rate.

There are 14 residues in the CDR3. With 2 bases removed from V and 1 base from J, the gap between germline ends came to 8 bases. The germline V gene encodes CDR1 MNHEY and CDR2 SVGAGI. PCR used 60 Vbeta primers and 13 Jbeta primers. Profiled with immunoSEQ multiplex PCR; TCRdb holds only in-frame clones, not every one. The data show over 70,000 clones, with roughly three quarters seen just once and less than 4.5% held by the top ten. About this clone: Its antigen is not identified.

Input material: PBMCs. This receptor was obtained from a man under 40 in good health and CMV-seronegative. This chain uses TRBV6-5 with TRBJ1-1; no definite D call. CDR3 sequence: CASSYQAQNTEAFF. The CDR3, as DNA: TGTGCCAGCAGTTACCAGGCCCAGAACACTGAAGCTTTCTTT.